The present TCR beta chain was sequenced within a study of T cell repertoires in cytomegalovirus infection. Across the study: Based on public TCR beta signatures, there were indications of CMV infection and of a matching HLA type. Study results and caveats: There were carriers of CMV plus the relevant HLA, and cumulative public TCR beta family frequency identified them. HLA-C-restricted CMV-specific TCR beta clonotypes were dominant in the ex vivo response.

Each CDR3 protein gets one entry after TCRdb re-called the reads with MiXCR. The sample lists about 360,000 distinct CDR3 sequences, roughly 20% occurring once. A remark on this clonotype: Antigen unknown.

The CDR3 length is 15 residues. CDR1 MDHEN and CDR2 SYDVKM come from the germline V gene. V lost 2 bases and J 6 bases, leaving 13 bases between the germline ends. The origin of this receptor is a human donor in good health (CMV status not recorded). Some clones in this sample may be carry-over from other donors' samples. The sample consisted of PBMCs. The genes are TRBV28 and TRBJ2-2, with D tentatively TRBD1 (7 bases). The CDR3 loop is CASSLGGGAAGELFF. The CDR3 bases are TGTGCCAGCAGTTTAGGAGGGGGCGCGGCCGGGGAGCTGTTTTTT.